One and the same sample provided the 23 T cell receptor beta chains below, sequenced in a study of metastatic and nonmetastatic thyroid tumors. All patients were treatment-naive before thyroid surgery. MiXCR was used by TCRdb to re-call the PCR reads. There are 100,000 or so clones in the sample; under 15% occur only once, and roughly 3.9% lies in the top ten. Source material: blood. The receptors originated from a female donor with papillary thyroid cancer or a benign thyroid nodule (not recorded which). Some clones in this sample may be carry-over from other donors' samples.

In this sample, this clone turned up a few times. This could be a read error, since a much larger clone is one nucleotide away. The chain employs TRBV19 and TRBJ2-4; D is unclear. This CDR3 contains 16 residues. Trimming removed 3 bases from V and 0 bases from J, with 12 bases in between. CDR1 and CDR2 from the germline V gene are LNHDA and SQIVND (reference sequence). In nucleotides, the CDR3 is TGTGCCAGTAGTATTCAGCACCGAGTAGCCAAAAACATTCAGTACTTC. Translated: CASSIQHRVAKNIQYF.

This clone was recorded at least ten times. The V and J genes are TRBV5-6 and TRBJ1-2, with unresolved D. V gave up 2 bases and J gave up 7 bases, with 9 bases separating them. The CDR3 spans 12 residues. Germline V gene sequence: CDR1 SGHDT, CDR2 YYEEEE. The CDR3 DNA is TGTGCCAGCAGCTTCCAGACCCCTGGCTACACCTTC. This gives the protein CASSFQTPGYTF. Looking up the rest from reference TRBV5-6 and TRBJ1-2 gives the full variable domain: DAGVTQSPTHLIKTRGQQVTLRCSPKSGHDTVSWYQQALGQGPQFIFQYYEEEERQRGNFPDRFSGHQFPNYSSELNVNALLLGDSALYLCASSFQTPGYTFGSGTRLTVV.

This clone has a count of ten or more. The chain recombines TRBV4-2 with TRBJ1-5, with a tentative D call TRBD1 (6 bases). V was trimmed by 0 bases and J by 9 bases, leaving 12 bases between them. This CDR3 spans 14 amino acids. Germline V gene lookup returns CDR1 LGHNA and CDR2 YNFKEQ. This CDR3 is CASSQEQGWMPQHF. The CDR3 nucleotides are TGTGCCAGCAGCCAAGAGCAGGGGTGGATGCCCCAGCATTTT.

At least ten counts were recorded for this clone. The V and J genes are TRBV6-1 and TRBJ1-1; 10 positions agree with TRBD1. V was clipped by 6 bases and J by 5 bases; unmatched bases: 6. Germline lookup yields CDR1 MNHNS and CDR2 SASEGT. This CDR3 has 14 amino acids. The CDR3 is CASRPGQGNTEAFF. The DNA for the CDR3 is TGTGCCAGCAGGCCGGGACAGGGGAATACTGAAGCTTTCTTT.

The table lists this clone with a few counts. The CDR3 DNA follows: TGTGCCAGCATCCGGGACAGGGTTTATCAGCCCCAGCATTTT. Amino acid sequence: CASIRDRVYQPQHF. The chain carries TRBV6-1 and TRBJ1-5; TRBD1 aligns across 9 bases. The junction had 6 bases not matched to a gene; V was cut back by 7 bases and J by 5 bases. CDR3 length: 14 amino acids. The germline V gene encodes CDR1 MNHNS and CDR2 SASEGT.

In its sample, this clone was seen many times. CDR3 coding DNA: TGTGCCAGCAGCTTAGTATCAGGCCGGCCCCAGCATTTT. Amino acid sequence: CASSLVSGRPQHF. The J gene is TRBJ1-5, the V gene TRBV11-2; D gene uncertain. CDR1 is SGHAT and CDR2 is FQNNGV in the germline V gene. V lost 1 base to trimming and J lost 9 bases, with 10 bases between them. The CDR3 consists of 13 residues.

On this clone: Since a much larger clone is just one base distant, this may be a read error. V and J are TRBV4-1 and TRBJ2-3; no clear D. This CDR3 has 13 residues. V was pared by 0 bases and J by 11 bases, with 12 bases between. The germline CDR1 and CDR2 sequences are MGHRA and YSYEKL. The CDR3 protein is CASSQDRVVEQYF. For the CDR3, the DNA is TGCGCCAGCAGCCAAGATCGGGTAGTGGAGCAGTATTTT.

This clone came up many times. With a much larger clone just one base away, this may be a read error. This sample includes further DNA sequences coding for the same CDR3. J is TRBJ2-2 and V is TRBV28; tentatively, D is TRBD2 (5 bases). The CDR3 covers 15 residues. Between the trimmed V and J ends, which lost 4 bases and 6 bases, there was a span of 15 bases. Germline-derived CDR1 and CDR2 are MDHEN and SYDVKM. CDR3 protein: CASSYGLAPPGELFF. CDR3 DNA: TGTGCCAGCAGTTACGGGCTAGCCCCACCCGGGGAGCTGTTTTTT.

The chain joins TRBV11-2 to TRBJ2-2; TRBD2 matches 14 bases. Germline-derived CDR1 and CDR2 are SGHAT and FQNNGV. The V segment lost 4 bases and the J segment 7 bases; nucleotides outside the gene matches: 11. The CDR3 contains 18 residues. Here the CDR3 DNA reads TGTGCCAGCAGCTGGAATTCCGGGACTAGCGGGGGTGGCGGGGAGCTGTTTTTT. Its translation: CASSWNSGTSGGGGELFF. Full variable domain (rest looked up from reference TRBV11-2 and TRBJ2-2): EAGVAQSPRYKIIEKRQSVAFWCNPISGHATLYWYQQILGQGPKLLIQFQNNGVVDDSQLPKDRFSAERLKGVDSTLKIQPAKLEDSAVYLCASSWNSGTSGGGGELFFGEGSRLTVL.

This clone has more than one count but fewer than ten. This chain uses TRBV19 with TRBJ1-5; D unresolved. There are 21 residues in the CDR3. The germline V gene has CDR1 LNHDA and CDR2 SQIVND (reference sequence). Trimming shortened V by 7 bases and J by 2 bases, and 33 bases separated the two germline ends. DNA for the CDR3: TGTGCCAGTACCCAGCTTAGCCCCGCTGGACTCTCCCGGGGAGGCAATCAGCCCCAGCATTTT. It encodes CASTQLSPAGLSRGGNQPQHF.

This clone was seen many times. V usage is TRBV24-1 and J usage is TRBJ2-1; 9 bases are a match to TRBD1. The germline gives CDR1 KGHDR, CDR2 SFDVKD. Unmatched junction bases numbered 7, after V lost 4 bases and J lost 4 bases. This CDR3 has 16 amino acids. The CDR3 loop reads CATSEIGTGIYNEQFF. DNA of the CDR3: TGTGCCACCAGTGAGATCGGGACAGGGATTTACAATGAGCAGTTCTTC.

Many counts were recorded for this clone. In the same sample, other DNA sequences code for this CDR3. The rearrangement joins TRBV20-1 to TRBJ2-5, with TRBD2 identical over 14 bases. This CDR3 region has 16 residues. After removal of 4 bases from V and 2 bases from J, the junction contained 6 bases not matched to a gene. Germline values: CDR1 DFQATT, CDR2 SNEGSKA (reference sequence). The CDR3 spells CSATPGTSGGQETQYF. DNA of the CDR3: TGCAGTGCTACGCCAGGGACTAGCGGGGGTCAAGAGACCCAGTACTTC.

This clone has ten or more counts. The chain links TRBV20-1 to TRBJ2-7; D may correspond to TRBD1 or TRBD2 (5 bases each). Germline-derived CDR1 and CDR2 are DFQATT and SNEGSKA (reference sequence). The V end lost 5 bases, the J end lost 5 bases, and 25 bases lay between the germline ends. The CDR3 has 16 amino acids. The CDR3 loop reads CSARSGRRMGRNEQYF. The DNA for the CDR3 is TGCAGTGCTCGATCGGGACGAAGGATGGGGCGCAACGAGCAGTACTTC.

The chain combines TRBV5-1 with TRBJ2-2, with 8 bases that match TRBD1. V gave up 4 bases and J gave up 5 bases; unmatched junction bases: 16. CDR1 is SGHRS, CDR2 YFSETQ, per germline. There are 18 residues in the CDR3. In nucleotides, the CDR3 is TGCGCCAGCAGCGCCCGACAGGGGATACCGGCTAGAACCGGGGAGCTGTTTTTT. Its protein product is CASSARQGIPARTGELFF.

This clone was observed many times. This same CDR3 is encoded by further DNA sequences in the sample. The CDR3 DNA follows: TGTGCCAGCAGCCCTGGGACAGAACGAGAGACCCAGTACTTC. Its protein product is CASSPGTERETQYF. V is TRBV7-9 and J is TRBJ2-5; 7 positions agree with TRBD1. The CDR3 sequence is 14 residues long. V shed 5 bases and J 4 bases; nucleotides not matched to a gene: 7. CDR1 is SEHNR, CDR2 FQNEAQ, per germline (reference sequence).

In this sample, this clone turned up many times. The chain couples TRBV20-1 to TRBJ2-7; D gene uncertain. CDR3 length: 15 amino acids. Trimming removed 0 bases from V and 4 bases from J, with 16 bases in between. Germline V CDR1 and CDR2: DFQATT, SNEGSKA (reference sequence). CDR3 DNA: TGCAGTGCTAGAGATCGAACTATTCCTATTTACGAGCAGTACTTC. Encoded protein: CSARDRTIPIYEQYF.

A note on this clone: A much larger clone differs by one base, so this may be a read error. V usage is TRBV9 and J usage is TRBJ2-1; the D gene could be TRBD1 or TRBD2 (6 bases each). The ends were cut back, 4 bases at V and 10 bases at J, with 15 bases in the middle. Germline V CDR1 and CDR2: SGDLS, YYNGEE. The CDR3 loop spans 13 amino acids. The CDR3 sequence is CASSLVGGREQFF. The CDR3 DNA reads as TGTGCCAGCAGCTTAGTGGGGGGCAGGGAGCAGTTCTTC.

In this sample, this clone turned up many times. This sequence may be a read error, since a much larger clone differs from it by one base. V and J are TRBV28 and TRBJ2-7; D might be TRBD1 or TRBD2, each matching 5 bases. Germline values: CDR1 MDHEN, CDR2 SYDVKM. The V and J ends lost 10 bases and 7 bases respectively, with 20 bases between them. This CDR3 is built from 13 residues. The CDR3 reads CAITTTGAWEQYF. In DNA form, the CDR3 reads TGTGCCATCACCACGACCGGGGCGTGGGAGCAGTACTTC.

This clone has ten or more counts. The chain carries TRBV28 and TRBJ1-5, with D tentatively TRBD1 (5 bases). The V and J ends lost 8 bases and 6 bases respectively, with 20 bases between them. The CDR3 runs to 15 residues. The germline V gene encodes CDR1 MDHEN and CDR2 SYDVKM. DNA of the CDR3: TGTGCCAGCTTCTCGGGACCAACCGGGGGTCAGCCCCAGCATTTT. Protein product: CASFSGPTGGQPQHF.

This clone was seen more than once but under ten times. The chain combines TRBV28 with TRBJ2-3; perhaps TRBD2 as D (6 bases). From germline, CDR1 is MDHEN and CDR2 SYDVKM. The CDR3 has 15 residues. Trimming removed 7 bases at V and 2 bases at J, with 16 bases between. The CDR3 loop reads CASTRGGFDTDTQYF. CDR3 coding DNA: TGTGCCAGCACCCGTGGGGGGTTCGACACAGATACGCAGTATTTT.

Concerning this clone: A single base separates this from a much larger clone, so it may be a read error. This sample also contains other DNA sequences that code for the same CDR3. This chain joins TRBV20-1 and TRBJ2-5; 7 bases are shared with TRBD1. The CDR3 is 13 residues long. Trimming took 5 bases from V and 3 from J; bases not matched to a gene: 6. The germline gives CDR1 DFQATT, CDR2 SNEGSKA (reference sequence). The CDR3 nucleotides read TGCAGTGCTGGCCGGACAGGTAAAGAGACCCAGTACTTC. Translating it yields CSAGRTGKETQYF.

This clone has a count of ten or more. The chain links TRBV18 to TRBJ1-1; tentative D call: TRBD1 (6 bases). This CDR3 is built from 14 residues. Germline V gene sequence: CDR1 KGHSH, CDR2 LQKENI. V gave up 5 bases and J gave up 4 bases, with 14 bases separating them. CDR3 residues: CASSEGGVGTEAFF. In DNA, the CDR3 is TGTGCCAGCTCAGAGGGGGGAGTGGGCACTGAAGCTTTCTTT.

The chain uses TRBV5-1 and TRBJ2-1, with TRBD1 matching 10 bases. V was pared by 3 bases and J by 5 bases, with 8 bases of the junction left unmatched. The CDR3 totals 16 residues. Germline CDR1 and CDR2: SGHRS and YFSETQ. CDR3 protein: CASSSRDRGSHNEQFF. The CDR3 coding sequence is TGCGCCAGCAGCTCTCGGGACAGGGGCTCTCACAATGAGCAGTTCTTC.